The T cell receptor beta chain described here comes from a study of regulatory T cells in long-lasting Graves disease. Germline assignment: CDR1 DFQATT and CDR2 SNEGSKA (reference sequence). The V and J ends lost 2 bases and 9 bases, in that order; junction bases with no gene match: 4. The CDR3 contains 13 residues. Time point specified: newly diagnosed GD, antithyroid drugs for less than 3 months. TCR sequences were obtained from RNA taken from PBMCs. Sequencing libraries for TCR beta were prepared with iRepertoire HTBI primers and Arm-PCR of CDR3 regions. From the multiplex PCR reads, TCRdb called clonotypes with MiXCR, one entry per CDR3 protein. This sample has fewer than 650,000 distinct CDR3 sequences; roughly a sixth occur once, and the top ten carry around 13%. This clonotype was seen a few times. Another study also made use of these data, one on T cells in Graves' hyperthyroidism and ophthalmopathy.

The chain joins TRBV20-1 to TRBJ2-1; TRBD2 aligns across 10 bases. Sequencing was performed on peripheral blood mononuclear cells (PBMCs), taken at new diagnosis, from a patient treated with antithyroid drugs. The sequence was obtained from a man between 18 and 29 years old with Graves disease. The CDR3 coding sequence is TGCAGTGCTAGACCTAGCGGGAGAGTTGAGCAGTTCTTC. Protein: CSARPSGRVEQFF.